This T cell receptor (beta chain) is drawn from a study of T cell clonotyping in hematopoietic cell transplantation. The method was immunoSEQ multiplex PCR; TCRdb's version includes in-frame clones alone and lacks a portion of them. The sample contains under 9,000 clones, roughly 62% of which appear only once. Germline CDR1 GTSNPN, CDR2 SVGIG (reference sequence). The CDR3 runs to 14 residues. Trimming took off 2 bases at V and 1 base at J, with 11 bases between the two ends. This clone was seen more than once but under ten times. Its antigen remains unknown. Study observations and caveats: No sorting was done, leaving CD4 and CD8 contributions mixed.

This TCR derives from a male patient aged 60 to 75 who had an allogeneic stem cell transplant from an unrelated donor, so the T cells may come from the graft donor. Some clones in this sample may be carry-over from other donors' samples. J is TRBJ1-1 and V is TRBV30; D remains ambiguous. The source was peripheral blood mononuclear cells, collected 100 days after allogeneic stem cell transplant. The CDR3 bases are TGTGCCTGGAGTTATCCTACTTCGAACACTGAAGCTTTCTTT. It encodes CAWSYPTSNTEAFF.